This note documents a single TCR gamma chain sequence. The antigen is not known. Because the CDR3's place on the DNA is in doubt, the DNA is left out and the CDR3 is given as listed by TCRdb. The data stem from a study of gamma delta lymphoproliferative disorders and STAT genes. Study-wide background: The LymphoTrack Dx TCRG Assay amplified gamma chains from at least 50 ng of genomic DNA. Delta-chain libraries followed the EuroClonality-NGS standard operating procedure.

Points from the study as a whole: Low-frequency NGS calls may be less specific; leukemic clone sharing needs confirmation. In whole-repertoire clustering, gamma separated patients from controls, unlike delta.

PBMCs from patients and controls supplied the genomic DNA for sequencing. Ends included, the CDR3 has 16 residues. TCRdb reapplied CATT to the multiplex PCR reads. The sample includes more than 900 gamma-chain clones, approximately 20% seen only once; the top ten take about 40%. Sequenced material: blood. The TCR originated in a human donor in good health. There is no J gene call, but TRGV11 is given as the V gene. TRGV11 is recorded as an ORF, its role being uncertain. The CDR3 loop is CTTVPAGLDHYYKKLF.